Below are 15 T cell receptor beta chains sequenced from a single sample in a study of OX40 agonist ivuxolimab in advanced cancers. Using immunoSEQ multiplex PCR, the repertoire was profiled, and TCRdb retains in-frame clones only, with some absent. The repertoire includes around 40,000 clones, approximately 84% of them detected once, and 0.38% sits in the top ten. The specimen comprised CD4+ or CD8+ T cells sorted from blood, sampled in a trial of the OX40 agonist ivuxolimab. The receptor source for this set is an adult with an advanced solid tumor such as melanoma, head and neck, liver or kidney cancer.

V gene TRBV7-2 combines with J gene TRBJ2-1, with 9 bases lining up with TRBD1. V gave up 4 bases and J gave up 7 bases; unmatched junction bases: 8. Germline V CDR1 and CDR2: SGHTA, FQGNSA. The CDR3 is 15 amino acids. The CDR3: CASSSGQGVWNEQFF. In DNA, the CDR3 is TGTGCCAGCAGCTCGGGACAGGGAGTTTGGAATGAGCAGTTCTTC. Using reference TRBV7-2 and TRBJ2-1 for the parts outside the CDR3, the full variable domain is GAGVSQSPSNKVTEKGKDVELRCDPISGHTALYWYRQSLGQGLEFLIYFQGNSAPDKSGLPSDRFSAERTGGSVSTLTIQRTQQEDSAVYLCASSSGQGVWNEQFFGPGTRLTVL.

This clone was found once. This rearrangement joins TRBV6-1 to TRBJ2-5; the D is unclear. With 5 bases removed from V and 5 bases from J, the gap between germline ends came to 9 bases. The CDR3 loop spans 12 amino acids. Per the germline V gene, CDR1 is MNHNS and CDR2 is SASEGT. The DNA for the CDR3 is TGTGCCAGCAGTCCCAGCAGGGAGACCCAGTACTTC. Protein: CASSPSRETQYF.

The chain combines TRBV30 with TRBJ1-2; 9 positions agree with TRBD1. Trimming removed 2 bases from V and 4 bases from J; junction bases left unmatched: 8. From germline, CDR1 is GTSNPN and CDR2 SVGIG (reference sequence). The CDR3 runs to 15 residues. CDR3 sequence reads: CAWSSGTGYFYGYTF. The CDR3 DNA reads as TGTGCCTGGAGTTCCGGGACAGGGTACTTCTATGGCTACACCTTC.

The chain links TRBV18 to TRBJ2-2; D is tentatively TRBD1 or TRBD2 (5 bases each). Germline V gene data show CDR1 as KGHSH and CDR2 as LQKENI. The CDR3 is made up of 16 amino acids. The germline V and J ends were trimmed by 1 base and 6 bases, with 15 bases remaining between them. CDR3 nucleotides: TGTGCCAGCTCACCACGGGGGAGTACAGAATCCGGGGAGCTGTTTTTT. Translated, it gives CASSPRGSTESGELFF.

In nucleotides, the CDR3 is TGTGCCAGCAGCCCGGGTCGTGAGAACACTGAAGCTTTCTTT. The encoded protein is CASSPGRENTEAFF. The chain recombines TRBV5-4 with TRBJ1-1; D is unresolved. Trimming took off 4 bases at V and 1 base at J, with 11 bases between the two ends. The CDR3 contains 14 residues. CDR1 and CDR2 from the germline V gene are SGHNT and YYREEE (reference sequence).

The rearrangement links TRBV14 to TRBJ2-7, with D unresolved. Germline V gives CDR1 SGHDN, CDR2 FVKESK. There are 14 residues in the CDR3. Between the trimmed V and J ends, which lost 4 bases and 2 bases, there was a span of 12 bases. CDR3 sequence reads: CASSPLISTYEQYF. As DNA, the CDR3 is TGTGCCAGCAGCCCGTTGATTAGTACCTACGAGCAGTACTTC.

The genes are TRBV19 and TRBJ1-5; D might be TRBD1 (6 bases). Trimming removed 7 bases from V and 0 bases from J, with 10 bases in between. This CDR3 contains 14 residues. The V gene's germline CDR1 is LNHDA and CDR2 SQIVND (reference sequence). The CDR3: CASNGQTSNQPQHF. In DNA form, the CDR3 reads TGTGCCAGTAACGGACAGACTAGCAATCAGCCCCAGCATTTT.

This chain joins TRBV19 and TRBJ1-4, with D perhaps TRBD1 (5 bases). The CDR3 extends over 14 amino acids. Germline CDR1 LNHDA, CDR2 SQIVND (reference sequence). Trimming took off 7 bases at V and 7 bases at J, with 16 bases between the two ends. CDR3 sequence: CASTTGGLSEKLFF. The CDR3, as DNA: TGTGCCAGTACCACTGGGGGACTTAGTGAAAAACTGTTTTTT.

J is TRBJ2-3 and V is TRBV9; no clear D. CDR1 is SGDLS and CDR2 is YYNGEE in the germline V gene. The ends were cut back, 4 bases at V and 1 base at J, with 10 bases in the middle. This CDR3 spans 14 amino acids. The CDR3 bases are TGTGCCAGCAGCTTTACCGTTGGCACAGATACGCAGTATTTT. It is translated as CASSFTVGTDTQYF.

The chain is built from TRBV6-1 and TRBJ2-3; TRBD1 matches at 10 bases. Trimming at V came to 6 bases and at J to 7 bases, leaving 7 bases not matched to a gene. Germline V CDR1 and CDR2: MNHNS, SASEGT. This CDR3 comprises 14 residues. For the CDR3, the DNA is TGTGCCAGCAGACCGGGACAGGGGTTGCATACGCAGTATTTT. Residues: CASRPGQGLHTQYF.

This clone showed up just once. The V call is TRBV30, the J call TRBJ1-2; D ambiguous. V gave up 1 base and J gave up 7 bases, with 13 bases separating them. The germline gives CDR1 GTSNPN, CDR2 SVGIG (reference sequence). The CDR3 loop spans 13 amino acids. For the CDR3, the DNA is TGTGCCTGGAGTGGAACGGCGGCTAGTGGCTACACCTTC. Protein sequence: CAWSGTAASGYTF.

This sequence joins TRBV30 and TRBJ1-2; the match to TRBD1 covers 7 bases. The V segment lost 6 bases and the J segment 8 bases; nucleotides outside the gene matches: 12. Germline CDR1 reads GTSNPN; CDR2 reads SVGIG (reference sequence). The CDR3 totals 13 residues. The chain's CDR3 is CACTRQGEDGYTF. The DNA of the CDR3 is TGTGCCTGTACGAGACAGGGTGAAGACGGCTACACCTTC.

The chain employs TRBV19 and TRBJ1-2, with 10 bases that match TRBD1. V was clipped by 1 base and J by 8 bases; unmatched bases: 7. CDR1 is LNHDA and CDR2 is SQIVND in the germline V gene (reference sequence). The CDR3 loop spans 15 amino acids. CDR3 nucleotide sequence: TGTGCCAGTAGTATAGCCCCGACAGGGGGCAAAGGCTACACCTTC. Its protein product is CASSIAPTGGKGYTF.

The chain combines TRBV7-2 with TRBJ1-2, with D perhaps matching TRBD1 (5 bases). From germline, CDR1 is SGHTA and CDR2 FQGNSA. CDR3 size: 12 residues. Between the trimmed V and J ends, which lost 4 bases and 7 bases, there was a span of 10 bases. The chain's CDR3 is CASSSGGGGYTF. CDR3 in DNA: TGTGCCAGCAGCTCGGGGGGTGGTGGCTACACCTTC. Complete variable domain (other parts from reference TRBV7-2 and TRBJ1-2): GAGVSQSPSNKVTEKGKDVELRCDPISGHTALYWYRQSLGQGLEFLIYFQGNSAPDKSGLPSDRFSAERTGGSVSTLTIQRTQQEDSAVYLCASSSGGGGYTFGSGTRLTVV.

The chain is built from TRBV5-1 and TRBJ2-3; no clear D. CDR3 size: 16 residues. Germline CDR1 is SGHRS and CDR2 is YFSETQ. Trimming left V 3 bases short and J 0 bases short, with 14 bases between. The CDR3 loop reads CASSSPPGPSTDTQYF. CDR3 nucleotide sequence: TGCGCCAGCAGCTCTCCCCCTGGCCCTAGCACAGATACGCAGTATTTT. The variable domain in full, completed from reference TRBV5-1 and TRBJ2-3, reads KAGVTQTPRYLIKTRGQQVTLSCSPISGHRSVSWYQQTPGQGLQFLFEYFSETQRNKGNFPGRFSGRQFSNSRSEMNVSTLELGDSALYLCASSSPPGPSTDTQYFGPGTRLTVL.